These 16 T cell receptor beta chains were all obtained from the same sample, sequenced in a study of blood T cell repertoires in COVID-19. TCRdb keeps only in-frame clones here, not all; method: immunoSEQ multiplex PCR. The sample lists about 99,000 clones; 91% were seen once. Sequenced material: peripheral blood. These receptors all stem from a human donor in a cohort sampled during active COVID-19.

The chain employs TRBV11-2 and TRBJ2-7, with D possibly matching TRBD1 (6 bases). V lost 6 bases and J 4 bases, leaving 19 bases between the germline ends. CDR3 size: 15 residues. CDR1 and CDR2 from the germline V gene are SGHAT and FQNNGV. The CDR3 coding sequence is TGTGCCAGCAGATCCCCCCGGGACATGCGGTACGAGCAGTACTTC. Protein: CASRSPRDMRYEQYF.

The count of this clone is one. This chain links TRBV24-1 with TRBJ1-2, with D uncertain. This CDR3 is built from 14 residues. V was cut by 4 bases and J by 4 bases, with 12 bases left in between. CDR1 and CDR2 (germline): KGHDR, SFDVKD. The CDR3 DNA is TGTGCCACCAGTGACCGGGGTACGTCCTATGGCTACACCTTC. Translated, it gives CATSDRGTSYGYTF.

The chain has TRBV30 and TRBJ2-7; 8 bases agree with TRBD2. The CDR3 is 15 amino acids. J was trimmed by 3 bases and V by 2 bases; bases with no gene match: 9. Germline V CDR1 and CDR2: GTSNPN, SVGIG (reference sequence). CDR3 in amino acids: CAWSPGGGPHYEQYF. The CDR3 DNA is TGTGCCTGGAGTCCCGGGGGGGGACCGCACTACGAGCAGTACTTC.

This clone occurred once. The rearrangement links TRBV10-2 to TRBJ2-5; D is perhaps TRBD2 (6 bases). CDR1 and CDR2 (germline): WSHSY, SAAADI. The CDR3 is made up of 17 amino acids. The V and J ends lost 6 bases and 4 bases respectively, with 24 bases between them. For the CDR3, the DNA is TGCGCCAGCAGCCCCCTCCGCGGGGACGGTAGCGGAGAGACCCAGTACTTC. Protein: CASSPLRGDGSGETQYF.

The DNA for the CDR3 is TGTGCCACCAGCGACAGGGGGGGGAATAATTCACCCCTCCACTTT. Residues: CATSDRGGNNSPLHF. V gene TRBV15 combines with J gene TRBJ1-6; TRBD1 matches 9 bases. The CDR3 is 15 amino acids. The V gene end was trimmed by 5 bases and the J gene end by 5 bases; junction bases not matched to a gene: 4. CDR1 is LNHNV, CDR2 YYDKDF, per germline (reference sequence).

The CDR3 coding sequence is TGCGCCAGCAGCCAAGGCCACCCAGGTCCCGGGGAGCCTGACTACGAGCAGTACTTC. Translating gives CASSQGHPGPGEPDYEQYF. The chain uses TRBV4-3 and TRBJ2-7; tentative D call: TRBD2 (5 bases). With 1 base removed from V and 3 bases from J, the gap between germline ends came to 25 bases. CDR1 and CDR2 from the germline V gene are LGHNA and YSLEER. The CDR3 is 19 residues long.

This chain joins TRBV27 and TRBJ1-6; D is ambiguous. The CDR3 has 13 amino acids. CDR1 and CDR2 (germline): MNHEY, SMNVEV (reference sequence). The V end was cut by 3 bases, the J end by 7 bases, with 7 bases between. The CDR3 region is CASSFGGNSPLHF. CDR3 DNA: TGTGCCAGCAGTTTTGGAGGCAATTCACCCCTCCACTTT.

This clone was picked up a small number of times. The CDR3 DNA reads TGCAGCGTCTCAGGGGAAAGTAACCATCAGCCCCAGCATTTT. Its translation is CSVSGESNHQPQHF. The chain uses TRBV29-1 and TRBJ1-5, with a weak D call TRBD1 (6 bases). Per the germline V gene, CDR1 is SQVTM and CDR2 is ANQGSEA. The CDR3 covers 14 residues. Trimming took off 6 bases at V and 5 bases at J, with 17 bases between the two ends.

The chain links TRBV3-1 (or the pseudogene TRBV3-2) to TRBJ2-7, with 8 positions matching TRBD1. The CDR3 is 17 residues long. Germline lookup yields CDR1 LGHDT and CDR2 YNNKEL (reference sequence). Losses at the gene ends were 6 bases for V and 5 bases for J; bases not matched to a gene: 18. In DNA form, the CDR3 reads TGTGCCAGCAGACCGACGGTACCTGGACAGGGTTACCACGAGCAGTACTTC. Its protein product is CASRPTVPGQGYHEQYF.

The J gene is TRBJ1-2, the V gene TRBV12-3 or TRBV12-4; 9 bases fit TRBD1. This CDR3 contains 13 residues. V trimming: 8 bases; J trimming: 5 bases; junction bases outside the gene matches: 6. In DNA, the CDR3 is TGTGCCAGCGTGGGGACAGGGTGGTATGGCTACACCTTC. This sequence encodes CASVGTGWYGYTF.

The chain uses TRBV2 and TRBJ1-2, with a weak D call TRBD1 (6 bases). The germline CDR1 and CDR2 sequences are SNHLY and FYNNEI. Trimming cost V 8 bases and J 4 bases, with 14 bases left between them. This CDR3 is 13 amino acids long. The CDR3 is CASGAGESYGYTF. Written as DNA, the CDR3 is TGTGCCAGCGGAGCAGGGGAAAGCTATGGCTACACCTTC.

This clone appeared once. This sequence joins TRBV28 and TRBJ2-1; 7 nucleotides line up with TRBD1. The CDR3 totals 16 residues. Losses at the gene ends were 6 bases for V and 5 bases for J; bases not matched to a gene: 13. CDR1 and CDR2 (germline): MDHEN, SYDVKM. Here the CDR3 reads CASRLDDREGDNEQFF. The CDR3, as DNA: TGTGCCAGCAGGCTTGATGACAGGGAAGGGGACAATGAGCAGTTCTTC.

The chain joins TRBV7-2 to TRBJ2-1, with 8 nucleotides matching TRBD2. V lost 5 bases and J lost 4; bases outside the gene matches: 7. Germline V lookup: CDR1 SGHTA, CDR2 FQGNSA. This CDR3 spans 15 amino acids. The CDR3 reads CASSRQRGTYNEQFF. Written as DNA, the CDR3 is TGTGCCAGCAGCCGGCAGCGGGGGACTTACAATGAGCAGTTCTTC. Based on the CDR3 plus reference TRBV7-2 and TRBJ2-1, the full variable domain is GAGVSQSPSNKVTEKGKDVELRCDPISGHTALYWYRQSLGQGLEFLIYFQGNSAPDKSGLPSDRFSAERTGGSVSTLTIQRTQQEDSAVYLCASSRQRGTYNEQFFGPGTRLTVL.

The chain is built from TRBV20-1 and TRBJ2-4; D gene uncertain. The CDR3 runs 11 residues. Germline V CDR1 and CDR2: DFQATT, SNEGSKA (reference sequence). V lost 6 bases to trimming and J lost 6 bases, with 9 bases between them. The CDR3 loop reads CSAKDINIQYF. CDR3 sequence (DNA): TGCAGTGCGAAAGACATAAACATTCAGTACTTC.

This clone has a single count. The chain couples TRBV5-1 to TRBJ1-2; D is ambiguous. Between the trimmed V and J ends, which lost 4 bases and 1 base, there was a span of 8 bases. The CDR3 consists of 13 residues. The V gene's germline CDR1 is SGHRS and CDR2 YFSETQ. Here the CDR3 reads CASSRGDNYGYTF. The CDR3 region has the DNA TGCGCCAGCAGCCGAGGAGATAACTATGGCTACACCTTC. Full variable domain (outside the CDR3, taken from reference TRBV5-1 and TRBJ1-2): KAGVTQTPRYLIKTRGQQVTLSCSPISGHRSVSWYQQTPGQGLQFLFEYFSETQRNKGNFPGRFSGRQFSNSRSEMNVSTLELGDSALYLCASSRGDNYGYTFGSGTRLTVV.

V and J are TRBV24-1 and TRBJ1-5; 7 bases align to TRBD1. After removal of 3 bases from V and 4 bases from J, the junction contained 5 bases not matched to a gene. The CDR3 loop spans 15 amino acids. Germline loops: CDR1 KGHDR, CDR2 SFDVKD. CDR3 sequence: CATSDAGTANQPQHF. In nucleotides, the CDR3 is TGTGCCACCAGTGATGCCGGGACAGCTAATCAGCCCCAGCATTTT.